This T cell receptor (beta chain) was identified in a study of T cells in Graves' hyperthyroidism and ophthalmopathy. Across the whole study: The initial diagnosis was the point when peripheral blood was collected, ahead of any treatment.

TCR beta CDR3 regions were amplified from RNA. A first-round RT-PCR of the TCR CDR3 used the HTBI primer set. TCRdb re-called the multiplex PCR reads through MiXCR, storing one row per CDR3 protein. The table has hundreds of thousands of distinct CDR3 sequences, roughly an eighth seen once. The J segment lost 10 bases and the V segment lost 1 base, leaving 10 bases of the junction unmatched. The CDR3 has 15 amino acids. Germline CDR1 and CDR2: LNHNV and YYDKDF (reference sequence). This clonotype occurred a few times. Hyperthyroidism in the patients, aged 18 to 65, was newly diagnosed and under 2 months in duration. Diagnoses rested on clinical symptoms, serum thyroxine and TRAb, thyroid ultrasound and orbital computed tomography.

Sequencing used blood. This TCR was sampled from a woman between 18 and 29 years old with Graves' hyperthyroidism. V gene TRBV15 combines with J gene TRBJ2-1; 7 bases align to TRBD2. CDR3 sequence: CATSRAGRYVFEQFF. The CDR3 bases are TGTGCCACCAGCAGAGCCGGGAGGTATGTATTCGAGCAGTTCTTC.